These T cell receptor beta chains were read from a single sample in a study of T cell responses to AZD1222 COVID-19 vaccine. Here immunoSEQ multiplex PCR was the method, and the copy in TCRdb shows in-frame clones only, minus some. The sample has fewer than 200,000 clones; 85% to 90% are singletons. The sequenced sample was peripheral blood, obtained on day 0 of AZD1222 vaccination. These receptors were collected from an adult in good health. Each CDR3 is given with its conserved first and last residue. D genes are given only for firm matches. Only some rows state a clone size, as once, few, many or a class for expanded clones.

V	size	J	length	D	CDR3	DNA
TRBV2	NA	TRBJ1-1	14	NA	CASSGQDWRPEAFF	TGTGCCAGCAGTGGACAGGATTGGCGACCTGAAGCTTTCTTT
TRBV6-5	few	TRBJ2-7	16	TRBD2	CASSYEGTSGIYEQYF	TGTGCCAGCAGTTATGAGGGGACTAGCGGAATCTACGAGCAGTACTTC
TRBV9	NA	TRBJ2-7	15	TRBD1	CASSVGTGLSYEQYF	TGTGCCAGCAGCGTCGGGACAGGGCTTTCCTACGAGCAGTACTTC
TRBV11-2	once	TRBJ2-1	17	TRBD2	CASRQISSGRAHNEQFF	TGTGCCAGCAGGCAGATCTCTAGCGGGAGGGCCCACAATGAGCAGTTCTTC
TRBV5-6	NA	TRBJ1-1	13	NA	CASSFYLNTEAFF	TGTGCCAGCAGCTTCTACTTGAACACTGAAGCTTTCTTT
TRBV7-2	NA	TRBJ2-7	16	TRBD2	CASSFRASGGPYEQYF	TGTGCCAGCAGCTTTCGAGCAAGCGGGGGGCCCTACGAGCAGTACTTC
TRBV6-2/TRBV6-3	NA	TRBJ2-2	14	TRBD1	CASSSGQATGELFF	TGTGCCAGCAGCTCGGGACAGGCCACCGGGGAGCTGTTTTTT
TRBV11-3	once	TRBJ2-3	14	NA	CASSSSSFGDTQYF	TGTGCCAGCAGCTCTTCGTCGTTTGGAGATACGCAGTATTTT
TRBV7-2	NA	TRBJ1-2	13	TRBD1	CASSPGRDSLCTF	TGTGCCAGCAGCCCGGGCCGGGACAGCTTATGCACCTTC
TRBV5-8	NA	TRBJ1-2	13	NA	CATPTTGSYGYTF	TGTGCCACCCCGACGACTGGGAGCTATGGCTACACCTTC
TRBV10-3	NA	TRBJ2-1	14	TRBD2	CAISPTAGALEQFF	TGTGCCATCTCGCCAACAGCGGGAGCCCTTGAGCAGTTCTTC
TRBV27	NA	TRBJ1-2	14	NA	CASSQHRAANGYTF	TGTGCCAGCAGTCAACACCGGGCCGCGAATGGCTACACCTTC
TRBV7-2	NA	TRBJ1-4	18	NA	CASSLVTGIGWTNEKLFF	TGTGCCAGCAGCTTAGTTACAGGGATCGGATGGACTAATGAAAAACTGTTTTTT
TRBV7-8	NA	TRBJ2-7	14	NA	CASSERTRSYEQYF	TGTGCCAGCAGTGAAAGGACAAGGAGCTACGAGCAGTACTTC
TRBV19	NA	TRBJ2-7	14	NA	CASSIGGSSYEQYF	TGTGCCAGTAGTATAGGGGGCAGCTCCTACGAGCAGTACTTC
TRBV10-1	NA	TRBJ1-2	12	NA	CASSGTPGGYTF	TGCGCCAGCAGTGGTACACCGGGCGGCTACACCTTC
TRBV29-1	NA	TRBJ1-2	12	NA	CSVVQDSYGYTF	TGCAGCGTTGTTCAGGACAGCTATGGCTACACCTTC
TRBV28	NA	TRBJ1-2	12	NA	CANRTASYGYTF	TGTGCCAATAGGACAGCCTCCTATGGCTACACCTTC